This note documents a single T cell receptor beta chain sequence. This clonotype has just a few counts. Its cognate antigen has yet to be identified. Base qualities are not recorded, but no much larger clone differs from it by a single base. This sample is drawn from a study of identical twins (dated by TCRdb to about 2016). With respect to the entire study: To test whether fetal clonotypes persist, the study used deep sequencing on TCR alpha and beta repertoires from monozygotic twins, unrelated adults of various ages, and cord blood. To rule out contamination, replicate twin experiments were performed at different times with different library preparation protocols.

Only healthy Caucasian donors were included. The twin cohort comprised three pairs of female monozygotic twins, all aged roughly 18 to 30 years. CD4+ and CD8+ T cell populations were isolated with positive isolation kits from Invitrogen. Libraries were made using 5' RACE. TCRdb shows the sequencer as Illumina HiSeq 2000. A universal primer binding site was introduced by template switching, and a unique molecular identifier was present in the final cDNA, enabling accurate counting of TCR cDNA molecules. Specific primers in the conserved constant-segment region were used to synthesize first-strand cDNA for TCR alpha and beta chains. To control for contamination, each cDNA library was double barcoded with a SMART-Mk sample barcode plus Illumina barcodes. TruSeq adapter sequences, together with Illumina sample barcodes, were added in two successive PCR steps. The TCR alpha and beta cDNA libraries were sequenced on the Illumina HiSeq platform using custom primers. The authors' pipeline ran thus. Raw reads were processed with MiGEC to extract unique molecular identifiers, and MiXCR was used to determine CDR3 positions. For each individual, recombination models were inferred using an EM algorithm with the repgenHMM and IGoR tools. Shared clonotypes were analyzed with the tcR package in R, and sharing was normalized by the product of cloneset sizes. To study raw recombination without the effects of thymic and clonal selection, out-of-frame nonproductive sequences were analyzed. The raw public data were reprocessed by TCRdb itself: fastp quality trimming at Q25, MiXCR clonotype calling, in-frame beta chains only. Identical CDR3 proteins give one entry, which carries the most common genes and DNA. The V and J calls come from TCRdb's annotation, not from the publication. In all, the sample holds 500,000 to 650,000 distinct CDR3 sequences, and around 22% of those were seen once. 0.48% of the sample is held by the ten biggest clonotypes.

Trimming takes 0 bases off V and 4 bases off J; junction bases not matched to a gene: 7. Its CDR3 holds 16 amino acids, cysteine through phenylalanine. The kept DNA is CDR3 alone, 48 bases in frame from the first base. As encoded in the germline V gene (reference sequence), CDR1 is DFQATT while CDR2 is SNEGSKA. Results and caveats for the whole study, not just this receptor: Invariant T cells such as MAIT and iNKT could partly confound zero-insertion analyses, although diverse VJ usage argued against such confounding for most clonotypes. In monozygotic twins, out-of-frame TCR alpha sharing was systematically underestimated by recombination models, although the models agreed with sharing between unrelated individuals. Because the same donors could not be followed over many years, the conclusions depended on cross-sectional statistical analysis. Out-of-frame TCR alpha sequences shared between twins showed an excess of low generation-probability sequences compared with coincidental sharing between unrelated individuals. Abundant cord blood beta clonotypes had fewer insertions, young adult naive repertoires showed a similar but weaker trend, and memory repertoires showed no such trend. The excess sharing between twins in beta out-of-frame sequences was weaker because fewer shared sequences reduced the signal-to-noise ratio.

The data were also submitted as part of a second study, on yellow fever vaccine responses in identical twins. That second publication adds: According to the authors, the vaccine-induced T cell response in identical twins seemed to be partly convergent and partly specific to each individual. Focusing on identical twins, the study followed the T cell clones that responded to the vaccine, and did so with precision.

Input material: CD4+ T cells sorted from blood. The source of this sequence is a woman aged 18-30 years in good health. The chain joins TRBV20-1 to TRBJ2-1, and 9 junctional nucleotides match TRBD1. The DNA sequence is given as TGCAGTGCTAGAGATCCCCACAGGGGGCAGTACAATGAGCAGTTCTTC. The translation is CSARDPHRGQYNEQFF.